Following are 32 T cell receptor beta chains from one sample sequenced in a study of cytomegalovirus exposure and HLA in healthy donors. Primers: 60 Vbeta forward and 13 Jbeta reverse. Data came from immunoSEQ multiplex PCR; TCRdb stores just in-frame clones and leaves some out. The table lists about 210,000 clones, roughly 87% of them singletons, with roughly 6% in the top ten. The material sequenced was PBMCs. Receptors were obtained from a man in his forties in good health and CMV-seropositive.

The rearrangement joins TRBV6-4 to TRBJ2-1; 11 bases are a match to TRBD2. CDR3 length: 17 amino acids. The germline CDR1 and CDR2 sequences are MRHNA and SNTAGT. V gave up 0 bases and J gave up 4 bases; unmatched junction bases: 5. The CDR3 protein is CASSDSPGTSGYNEQFF. DNA for the CDR3: TGTGCCAGCAGTGACTCGCCTGGGACTAGCGGTTACAATGAGCAGTTCTTC.

This chain joins TRBV27 and TRBJ2-6; TRBD1 aligns across 9 bases. CDR1 is MNHEY, CDR2 SMNVEV, per germline (reference sequence). The CDR3 loop spans 18 amino acids. The V segment lost 5 bases and the J segment 0 bases; nucleotides outside the gene matches: 8. For the CDR3, the DNA is TGTGCCAGCAGTAGACGACAGGGGGGCAACTCTGGGGCCAACGTCCTGACTTTC. This gives the protein CASSRRQGGNSGANVLTF.

The chain couples TRBV7-9 to TRBJ2-3; TRBD2 agrees at 7 bases. With 4 bases clipped from V and 4 bases from J, the junction kept 2 bases outside the gene matches. The CDR3 runs 13 residues. Germline V gene lookup returns CDR1 SEHNR and CDR2 FQNEAQ (reference sequence). The CDR3 nucleotides are TGTGCCAGCAGCTGGGGGGGGGCAGATACGCAGTATTTT. Residues: CASSWGGADTQYF.

Concerning this clone: At one end the junction does not follow the germline gene, possibly because of a read error. The chain is built from TRBV7-9 and TRBJ2-2, with 14 bases that match TRBD2. The germline V gene encodes CDR1 SEHNR and CDR2 FQNEAQ (reference sequence). The CDR3 sequence is 19 residues long. The CDR3 region is CSSSFGGLAGVLDTGELFF. The DNA of the CDR3 is TGTTCCAGCAGCTTTGGGGGACTAGCGGGAGTTTTAGACACCGGGGAGCTGTTTTTT.

This chain connects TRBV9 to TRBJ2-1; weak D call: TRBD1 (6 bases). This CDR3 is 16 amino acids long. The V gene lost 4 bases and the J gene lost 7 bases, with 21 bases spanning the gap. Germline values: CDR1 SGDLS, CDR2 YYNGEE. CDR3 nucleotides: TGTGCCAGCAGCCTACCAAGGGGACAATGGAGGAATGAGCAGTTCTTC. It translates to CASSLPRGQWRNEQFF.

The genes are TRBV7-8 and TRBJ1-1; D not resolved. Germline CDR1 SGHVS, CDR2 FQNEAQ. This CDR3 has 14 amino acids. V shed 4 bases and J shed 1 base, with 10 bases lying between them. The CDR3 bases are TGTGCCAGCAGCTCCTATAGTAGGAACACTGAAGCTTTCTTT. Translating gives CASSSYSRNTEAFF.

The chain is built from TRBV29-1 and TRBJ1-5; D is uncertain. Germline V gene data show CDR1 as SQVTM and CDR2 as ANQGSEA. The CDR3 covers 14 residues. Trimming took off 4 bases at V and 3 bases at J, with 13 bases between the two ends. CDR3 region: CSVVDGGTNQPQHF. CDR3 bases: TGCAGCGTTGTGGATGGAGGTACCAATCAGCCCCAGCATTTT.

The chain joins TRBV7-6 to TRBJ2-5; 9 nucleotides line up with TRBD2. The CDR3 consists of 17 residues. J gave up 2 bases and V 6 bases, and 13 bases lay outside the gene matches. Germline CDR1 is SGHVS and CDR2 is FNYEAQ. CDR3: CASREGGAGGQQETQYF. The CDR3 coding sequence is TGTGCCAGCAGGGAGGGAGGAGCGGGAGGACAGCAAGAGACCCAGTACTTC.

As concerns this clone: One junction end does not reproduce the germline sequence, and a read error may be involved. The V call is TRBV7-9, the J call TRBJ1-1; D may be TRBD1 (6 bases). The CDR3 runs to 16 residues. Germline V gene sequence: CDR1 SEHNR, CDR2 FQNEAQ (reference sequence). The CDR3 coding sequence is TGTTCCAGCAGCCCCGGCGGGGGGGCGATGAACACTGAAGCTTTCTTT. It translates to CSSSPGGGAMNTEAFF.

The chain carries TRBV11-2 and TRBJ2-5, with D possibly matching TRBD2 (6 bases). Germline loops: CDR1 SGHAT, CDR2 FQNNGV. V lost 4 bases to trimming and J lost 7 bases, with 16 bases between them. This CDR3 is built from 14 residues. CDR3 protein: CASSYMDPGGTQYF. CDR3 bases: TGTGCCAGCAGCTATATGGACCCCGGGGGGACCCAGTACTTC.

This clone was observed a few times. V usage is TRBV19 and J usage is TRBJ2-3; 8 bases are a match to TRBD2. The ends lost 5 bases at V and 6 bases at J; junction bases unmatched: 10. Germline V CDR1 and CDR2: LNHDA, SQIVND (reference sequence). This CDR3 contains 15 residues. Here the CDR3 reads CASSSSSGRKDTQYF. The CDR3 DNA follows: TGTGCCAGTAGTTCATCTAGCGGGCGCAAGGATACGCAGTATTTT.

This clone has only a few counts. The chain recombines TRBV6-1 with TRBJ2-5; the match to TRBD2 covers 11 bases. Germline V lookup: CDR1 MNHNS, CDR2 SASEGT. J was trimmed by 5 bases and V by 3 bases; bases with no gene match: 5. The CDR3 runs to 15 residues. The CDR3 nucleotides are TGTGCCAGCAGTGAGCTAGCGGGAGGTGTGGAGACCCAGTACTTC. It encodes CASSELAGGVETQYF.

This clone was counted a single time. This chain links TRBV9 with TRBJ1-1; TRBD1 might be the D (6 bases). Germline V gene lookup returns CDR1 SGDLS and CDR2 YYNGEE. The V end was cut by 0 bases, the J end by 8 bases, with 11 bases between. This CDR3 contains 13 residues. CDR3 sequence reads: CASSVVGGPEAFF. CDR3 nucleotides: TGTGCCAGCAGCGTAGTGGGGGGGCCCGAAGCTTTCTTT.

V usage is TRBV6-1 and J usage is TRBJ1-2; TRBD1 aligns across 11 bases. J gave up 8 bases and V 7 bases, and 6 bases lay outside the gene matches. CDR3 length equals 13 residues. Germline assignment: CDR1 MNHNS and CDR2 SASEGT. CDR3 sequence reads: CASTMDRGLGYTF. The CDR3 region has the DNA TGTGCCAGCACCATGGACAGGGGGCTAGGCTACACCTTC.

The chain carries TRBV27 and TRBJ2-7, with 8 bases aligning to TRBD2. CDR1 is MNHEY, CDR2 SMNVEV, per germline (reference sequence). V was clipped by 5 bases and J by 1 base; unmatched bases: 10. There are 16 residues in the CDR3. The CDR3 nucleotides are TGTGCCAGCAGTGCTCCCACTAGCGGCGGTTCCTACGAGCAGTACTTC. This codes for CASSAPTSGGSYEQYF.

The V call is TRBV15, the J call TRBJ2-5; D gene unclear. The DNA end lines up better with TRBJ2-7; the J call may be wrong. The CDR3 spans 13 residues. CDR1 LNHNV and CDR2 YYDKDF come from the germline V gene (reference sequence). The CDR3 here is CATSFSLSYEQYF. The CDR3, as DNA: TGTGCCACCAGCTTTAGTCTCTCCTACGAGCAGTACTTC.

The J gene is TRBJ1-2, the V gene TRBV10-2; D gene unclear. V dropped 0 bases and J dropped 8 bases, with 13 bases sitting between them. Per the germline V gene, CDR1 is WSHSY and CDR2 is SAAADI. This CDR3 is built from 14 residues. This CDR3 reads CASSESRSPGGYTF. The CDR3 bases are TGCGCCAGCAGTGAGTCGAGAAGCCCGGGGGGCTACACCTTC.

V is TRBV6-5 and J is TRBJ1-5, with D possibly TRBD1 on 6 matching bases. This CDR3 is built from 14 residues. Trimming took 5 bases from V and 6 from J, leaving 14 bases between them. Germline CDR1 and CDR2: MNHEY and SVGAGI. The CDR3 bases are TGTGCCAGCAGTGAAGGGGGGGCATCTCAGCCCCAGCATTTT. Translating gives CASSEGGASQPQHF.

The sample holds a few counts of this clone. The V call is TRBV5-1, the J call TRBJ2-7, with D possibly matching TRBD2 (5 bases). Germline assignment: CDR1 SGHRS and CDR2 YFSETQ. The CDR3 contains 13 residues. Trimming cost V 0 bases and J 2 bases, with 6 bases left between them. CDR3 in DNA: TGCGCCAGCAGCTTGGAAGCGGCCTACGAGCAGTACTTC. Residues: CASSLEAAYEQYF.

The V call is TRBV11-3, the J call TRBJ2-1, with 11 nucleotides matching TRBD2. With 4 bases clipped from V and 5 bases from J, the junction kept 4 bases outside the gene matches. Germline lookup yields CDR1 SGHNT and CDR2 YENEEA. The CDR3 totals 15 residues. The CDR3 loop reads CASSSGTSGDNEQFF. In nucleotides, the CDR3 is TGTGCCAGCAGCTCCGGGACTAGCGGAGACAATGAGCAGTTCTTC. The full variable domain, its missing parts supplied by reference TRBV11-3 and TRBJ2-1, is EAGVVQSPRYKIIEKKQPVAFWCNPISGHNTLYWYLQNLGQGPELLIRYENEEAVDDSQLPKDRFSAERLKGVDSTLKIQPAELGDSAVYLCASSSGTSGDNEQFFGPGTRLTVL.

This clone is a singleton in its sample. This chain uses TRBV6-1 with TRBJ1-6; TRBD1 aligns across 9 bases. Germline loops: CDR1 MNHNS, CDR2 SASEGT. The V segment lost 6 bases and the J segment 9 bases; nucleotides outside the gene matches: 6. This CDR3 is 14 amino acids long. The CDR3 nucleotides are TGTGCCAGCAGGGGTACAGGGGGCCCTTCACCCCTCCACTTT. It translates to CASRGTGGPSPLHF.

V is TRBV6-6 and J is TRBJ2-5; D is possibly TRBD2 (5 bases). The germline V gene encodes CDR1 MNHNY and CDR2 SVGAGI (reference sequence). This CDR3 contains 16 residues. V was pared by 2 bases and J by 5 bases, with 18 bases between. The chain's CDR3 is CASSYPLSQREETQYF. The CDR3 region has the DNA TGTGCCAGCAGTTACCCGCTCAGTCAGAGGGAGGAGACCCAGTACTTC.

This rearrangement joins TRBV12-5 to TRBJ2-1, with 7 bases matching TRBD2. The CDR3 has 16 amino acids. V trimming: 7 bases; J trimming: 4 bases; junction bases outside the gene matches: 13. Germline V gene sequence: CDR1 LGHNT, CDR2 FRNRAP. CDR3 residues: CASAIAGEGRYNEQFF. The CDR3, as DNA: TGTGCTAGTGCTATTGCGGGGGAGGGCCGGTACAATGAGCAGTTCTTC.

This clone was seen just once. The V gene is TRBV7-9, the J gene TRBJ2-1, with TRBD2 matching 10 bases. J was trimmed by 7 bases and V by 5 bases; bases with no gene match: 11. Germline V gene sequence: CDR1 SEHNR, CDR2 FQNEAQ (reference sequence). CDR3 length: 16 residues. The CDR3 reads CASSPGTSEQRNEQFF. The CDR3 DNA is TGTGCCAGCAGCCCGGGGACTAGCGAGCAACGGAATGAGCAGTTCTTC.

The chain recombines TRBV6-6 with TRBJ2-1, with a possible D match to TRBD2 (6 bases). Germline lookup yields CDR1 MNHNY and CDR2 SVGAGI (reference sequence). The CDR3 spans 15 residues. Trimming shortened V by 5 bases and J by 7 bases, and 18 bases separated the two germline ends. The CDR3 sequence is CASSRLSGSGNEQFF. CDR3 in DNA: TGTGCCAGCAGTCGCCTTAGCGGTTCGGGGAATGAGCAGTTCTTC.

The V call is TRBV7-2, the J call TRBJ2-1; D uncertain. The CDR3 consists of 15 residues. The germline V gene encodes CDR1 SGHTA and CDR2 FQGNSA. V was clipped by 1 base and J by 0 bases, with 7 bases between them. The CDR3 nucleotides are TGTGCCAGCAGCTTAGAGTCGAGCTCCTACAATGAGCAGTTCTTC. Amino acids: CASSLESSSYNEQFF.

This chain connects TRBV27 to TRBJ2-2; D is perhaps TRBD2 (6 bases). The CDR3 runs 17 residues. Trimming pared 1 base from V and 0 bases from J, leaving 12 bases between. Germline assignment: CDR1 MNHEY and CDR2 SMNVEV (reference sequence). CDR3 in DNA: TGTGCCAGCAGTTTATACGCGGGATTGGCGAACACCGGGGAGCTGTTTTTT. Translated: CASSLYAGLANTGELFF.

The CDR3 sequence is CASSYSGTANYNEQFF. CDR3 DNA: TGTGCCAGCAGTTACTCAGGGACTGCGAACTACAATGAGCAGTTCTTC. The rearrangement uses TRBV6-5 and TRBJ2-1; a possible D gene is TRBD2 (6 bases). Germline V gives CDR1 MNHEY, CDR2 SVGAGI. The length of the CDR3 is 16 residues. Trimming took 0 bases from V and 3 from J, leaving 12 bases between them.

This chain joins TRBV2 and TRBJ1-1; D may be TRBD1 (6 bases). Germline CDR1 is SNHLY and CDR2 is FYNNEI. Trimming took 6 bases from V and 0 from J, leaving 11 bases between them. The CDR3 is 14 residues long. In DNA form, the CDR3 reads TGTGCCAGCAGCGCACAGGGCTTGAACACTGAAGCTTTCTTT. Encoded protein: CASSAQGLNTEAFF.

The chain has TRBV6-5 and TRBJ2-2, with TRBD1 identical over 8 bases. V gave up 2 bases and J gave up 6 bases; unmatched junction bases: 5. CDR3 size: 15 residues. Looked up from germline, CDR1 is MNHEY and CDR2 is SVGAGI. The CDR3 protein is CASSYEDRAAGELFF. DNA for the CDR3: TGTGCCAGCAGTTACGAGGACAGGGCCGCCGGGGAGCTGTTTTTT.

The rearrangement links TRBV4-1 to TRBJ1-2, with 9 positions matching TRBD1. Germline V gene lookup returns CDR1 MGHRA and CDR2 YSYEKL. CDR3 length: 14 amino acids. The J segment lost 8 bases and the V segment lost 3 bases, leaving 7 bases of the junction unmatched. Written as DNA, the CDR3 is TGCGCCAGCAGCCAGGACAGGGGCCCAGCGGGCTACACCTTC. It encodes CASSQDRGPAGYTF.

V and J are TRBV2 and TRBJ1-5; D may be TRBD1 (5 bases). V lost 8 bases, J lost 4 bases, and 9 bases lay in between. The CDR3 spans 12 residues. Germline CDR1 is SNHLY and CDR2 is FYNNEI. CDR3 amino acids: CASGGENQPQHF. The DNA of the CDR3 is TGTGCCAGCGGAGGGGAAAATCAGCCCCAGCATTTT.